What follows are 21 T cell receptor beta chains derived from one specimen sequenced in a study of shared clonotypes between healthy human individuals. Data came from immunoSEQ multiplex PCR; TCRdb stores just in-frame clones and leaves some out. The sample holds about 480,000 clones, 75% to 80% seen once. Sequencing was done on a sample of PBMCs. Source of these receptors: a woman aged 40 to 50 in good health. Some clones in this sample may be carry-over from other donors' samples.

The chain uses TRBV11-3 and TRBJ2-3; the D is unclear. CDR1 is SGHNT and CDR2 is YENEEA in the germline V gene. V shed 6 bases and J shed 0 bases, with 13 bases lying between them. CDR3 length: 15 residues. The CDR3 protein is CASRQGPSSTDTQYF. CDR3 coding DNA: TGTGCCAGCAGACAAGGCCCCTCCAGCACAGATACGCAGTATTTT.

The chain uses TRBV27 and TRBJ2-4, with D hard to call. With 5 bases removed from V and 2 bases from J, the gap between germline ends came to 16 bases. The germline gives CDR1 MNHEY, CDR2 SMNVEV (reference sequence). The CDR3 consists of 16 residues. This CDR3 is CASSPTWGNPKNIQYF. For the CDR3, the DNA is TGTGCCAGCAGTCCTACGTGGGGAAATCCCAAAAACATTCAGTACTTC.

The chain links TRBV23-1 to TRBJ1-5; the D is unclear. TRBV23-1 is identified as an open reading frame with a role that is uncertain. The CDR3 sequence is 13 residues long. V was cut by 2 bases and J by 5 bases, with 7 bases left in between. CDR3 sequence: CASSQRADQPQHF. Here the CDR3 DNA reads TGCGCCAGCAGTCAACGGGCGGATCAGCCCCAGCATTTT.

The chain joins TRBV2 to TRBJ1-1, with 8 bases lining up with TRBD1. Germline V gives CDR1 SNHLY, CDR2 FYNNEI. The CDR3 sequence is 13 residues long. The V gene end was trimmed by 7 bases and the J gene end by 6 bases; junction bases not matched to a gene: 7. In DNA, the CDR3 is TGTGCCAGCAACAGGGGGGCGTACTCTGAAGCTTTCTTT. This sequence encodes CASNRGAYSEAFF.

The chain is built from TRBV7-3 and TRBJ2-1; D is perhaps TRBD2 (5 bases). The CDR3 has 13 amino acids. Between the trimmed V and J ends, which lost 4 bases and 7 bases, there was a span of 11 bases. Germline V gene data show CDR1 as SGHTA and CDR2 as FQGTGA. The CDR3 protein is CASSSPRENEQFF. The CDR3 DNA reads as TGTGCCAGCAGCTCCCCTAGGGAGAATGAGCAGTTCTTC. The complete variable domain, with remaining parts taken from reference TRBV7-3 and TRBJ2-1, reads GAGVSQTPSNKVTEKGKYVELRCDPISGHTALYWYRQSLGQGPEFLIYFQGTGAADDSGLPNDRFFAVRPEGSVSTLKIQRTERGDSAVYLCASSSPRENEQFFGPGTRLTVL.

CDR3 residues: CASSADRASLHIQYF. CDR3 sequence (DNA): TGTGCCAGCAGCGCAGACAGGGCGAGTTTACACATTCAGTACTTC. This chain links TRBV2 with TRBJ2-4, with TRBD1 matching over 7 bases. J was trimmed by 8 bases and V by 6 bases; bases with no gene match: 13. This CDR3 has 15 amino acids. Germline assignment: CDR1 SNHLY and CDR2 FYNNEI. Variable domain in full (rest from reference TRBV2 and TRBJ2-4): EPEVTQTPSHQVTQMGQEVILRCVPISNHLYFYWYRQILGQKVEFLVSFYNNEISEKSEIFDDQFSVERPDGSNFTLKIRSTKLEDSAMYFCASSADRASLHIQYFGAGTRLSVL.

The chain uses TRBV2 and TRBJ2-1, with TRBD2 matching over 14 bases. CDR1 and CDR2 (germline): SNHLY, FYNNEI. Losses at the gene ends were 1 base for V and 7 bases for J; bases not matched to a gene: 3. The CDR3 sequence is 16 residues long. CDR3 region: CASSEEGTSGSNEQFF. The CDR3, as DNA: TGTGCCAGCAGTGAAGAGGGGACTAGCGGGAGTAATGAGCAGTTCTTC.

This clone was counted ten times or more. The rearrangement joins TRBV2 to TRBJ2-1; no firm D call. The CDR3 has 13 residues. Germline values: CDR1 SNHLY, CDR2 FYNNEI. Trimming left V 4 bases short and J 6 bases short, with 10 bases between. CDR3 nucleotide sequence: TGTGCCAGCAGTGTGGGCCTTCGCAATGAGCAGTTCTTC. It translates to CASSVGLRNEQFF. Based on the CDR3 plus reference TRBV2 and TRBJ2-1, the full variable domain is EPEVTQTPSHQVTQMGQEVILRCVPISNHLYFYWYRQILGQKVEFLVSFYNNEISEKSEIFDDQFSVERPDGSNFTLKIRSTKLEDSAMYFCASSVGLRNEQFFGPGTRLTVL.

This clone was seen only once. The CDR3 DNA follows: TGTGCCAGCAGCAAGGGACAGGGGGGGAGAACTGAAGCTTTCTTT. It encodes CASSKGQGGRTEAFF. This chain joins TRBV7-2 and TRBJ1-1; 11 bases align to TRBD1. The CDR3 consists of 15 residues. Germline CDR1 SGHTA, CDR2 FQGNSA. J lost 5 bases, V lost 5 bases, and 7 bases had no gene match.

The DNA of the CDR3 is TGTGCCAGCAGTGACTCGAGTAGTTTGGGACAGGGGGCGTTGGGCACTGAAGCTTTCTTT. As protein: CASSDSSSLGQGALGTEAFF. V usage is TRBV6-4 and J usage is TRBJ1-1; 12 nucleotides agree with TRBD1. Germline lookup yields CDR1 MRHNA and CDR2 SNTAGT. The CDR3 length is 20 residues. V was clipped by 0 bases and J by 4 bases; unmatched bases: 15.

The rearrangement joins TRBV6-6 to TRBJ2-3; 9 bases are shared with TRBD1. This CDR3 has 13 amino acids. The V gene's germline CDR1 is MNHNY and CDR2 SVGAGI (reference sequence). Trimming cost V 9 bases and J 6 bases; bases outside gene matches: 7. CDR3 residues: CARTDRGSDTQYF. CDR3 DNA sequence: TGTGCCAGAACTGACAGGGGGTCGGATACGCAGTATTTT.

This sequence joins TRBV19 and TRBJ1-5; D is unclear. This CDR3 comprises 12 residues. With 0 bases removed from V and 7 bases from J, the gap between germline ends came to 4 bases. Per the germline V gene, CDR1 is LNHDA and CDR2 is SQIVND (reference sequence). In DNA, the CDR3 is TGTGCCAGTAGTATAGATTGGCAGCCCCAGCATTTT. It is translated as CASSIDWQPQHF.

The chain combines TRBV6-1 with TRBJ1-1; TRBD1 matches 7 bases. CDR1 MNHNS and CDR2 SASEGT come from the germline V gene. Germline trimming cut 11 bases from V and 0 bases from J; bases unmatched to any gene: 6. The CDR3 extends over 13 amino acids. The CDR3 loop is CACTTGLNTEAFF. The CDR3 DNA sequence: TGTGCCTGCACGACAGGGCTGAACACTGAAGCTTTCTTT.

The rearrangement links TRBV7-3 to TRBJ2-3; D gene uncertain. Trimming shortened V by 2 bases and J by 4 bases, and 7 bases separated the two germline ends. The CDR3 consists of 13 residues. Per germline, CDR1 SGHTA and CDR2 FQGTGA. In DNA, the CDR3 is TGTGCCAGCAGCTTACCTCAGTCAGATACGCAGTATTTT. It translates to CASSLPQSDTQYF.

V is TRBV6-6 and J is TRBJ1-2, with D possibly being TRBD1 (6 bases). CDR3 length: 13 residues. Germline CDR1 is MNHNY and CDR2 is SVGAGI (reference sequence). Trimming pared 6 bases from V and 6 bases from J, leaving 14 bases between. CDR3 region: CASRIAGANGYTF. In DNA form, the CDR3 reads TGTGCCAGCAGGATTGCAGGGGCCAATGGCTACACCTTC.

This chain uses TRBV29-1 with TRBJ2-7; D is unclear. V was pared by 4 bases and J by 0 bases, with 13 bases between. CDR1 and CDR2 from the germline V gene are SQVTM and ANQGSEA. The length of the CDR3 is 14 residues. The CDR3 sequence is CSVVGSPASYEQYF. The CDR3, as DNA: TGCAGCGTTGTCGGATCCCCTGCCTCCTACGAGCAGTACTTC.

The chain carries TRBV5-4 and TRBJ2-3; the D gene could be TRBD1 or TRBD2 (5 bases each). V was trimmed by 4 bases and J by 4 bases, leaving 13 bases between them. The V gene's germline CDR1 is SGHNT and CDR2 YYREEE (reference sequence). The CDR3 has 14 residues. This chain's CDR3 is CASSPGRSADTQYF. The CDR3 DNA follows: TGTGCCAGCAGCCCGGGACGGTCCGCAGATACGCAGTATTTT.

A few counts support this clone. The genes are TRBV14 and TRBJ2-5; 7 bases fit TRBD1. The CDR3 totals 13 residues. Losses at the gene ends were 0 bases for V and 10 bases for J; bases not matched to a gene: 5. Germline V CDR1 and CDR2: SGHDN, FVKESK. CDR3 residues: CASSQELGDSQYF. CDR3 coding DNA: TGTGCCAGCAGCCAAGAATTAGGGGACAGCCAGTACTTC.

This clone was seen just once. CDR3 protein: CASVSNREGYTF. CDR3 coding DNA: TGTGCCAGCGTCTCTAACAGGGAGGGCTACACCTTC. The chain combines TRBV28 with TRBJ1-2; perhaps TRBD1 as D (6 bases). The germline V gene has CDR1 MDHEN and CDR2 SYDVKM. The germline V and J ends were trimmed by 8 bases and 8 bases, with 15 bases remaining between them. The CDR3 is made up of 12 amino acids.

About this clone itself: It differs at one base from a far larger clone, so likely a read error. The V and J genes are TRBV4-1 and TRBJ2-1, with D possibly TRBD1 on 6 matching bases. Germline CDR1 reads MGHRA; CDR2 reads YSYEKL. The CDR3 is 14 residues long. The CDR3 DNA is TGCGCCGGCAGCTCTGTGACAGGCTACAATGAGCAGTTCTTC. It translates to CAGSSVTGYNEQFF.

This clone is a singleton in its sample. CDR3 in amino acids: CASGLVLGGNTEAFF. For the CDR3, the DNA is TGTGCTAGTGGTTTGGTATTGGGAGGGAACACTGAAGCTTTCTTT. The chain carries TRBV12-5 and TRBJ1-1, with no clear D. Germline CDR1 and CDR2: LGHNT and FRNRAP. CDR3 length: 15 amino acids. Trimming cost V 0 bases and J 1 base, with 9 bases left between them.